The rows below give T cell receptor beta chains drawn from one sample of a study of blood T cell repertoires in COVID-19. The method was immunoSEQ multiplex PCR; TCRdb's version includes in-frame clones alone and lacks a portion of them. The repertoire holds fewer than 350,000 clones, around 85% seen once, with about 2.5% in the top ten. The sequencing input was PBMCs or T cells enriched from blood (not recorded which). These receptors were taken from a woman in her fifties or sixties who had recovered from COVID-19. The CDR3 runs from the conserved cysteine through the conserved F or W. A D gene is named only where the DNA matches it firmly.

v_gene	d_gene	j_gene	CDR3aa
TRBV5-4	NA	TRBJ1-3	CASSSGAPGNTIYF
TRBV10-1	NA	TRBJ1-4	CASRVPRGHEKLFF
TRBV11-2	NA	TRBJ1-2	CASSDTWQGSGYTF
TRBV7-9	TRBD1	TRBJ1-1	CASSRLGTGNTEAFF
TRBV5-4	TRBD2	TRBJ2-1	CASSTTSGSYNEQFF
TRBV7-6	NA	TRBJ2-7	CASSLASESSYEQYF
TRBV7-2	NA	TRBJ2-1	CASSHDRSNEQLF
TRBV4-1	TRBD1	TRBJ2-7	CASSQGRTGPTKQYF
TRBV30	NA	TRBJ2-1	CALGDSYNEQFF
TRBV28	TRBD1	TRBJ1-5	CASSFGQGAKPQHF
TRBV10-3	TRBD1	TRBJ2-7	CAISESRTGDSYEQYF
TRBV19	TRBD1	TRBJ2-7	CASSMKQGADEQYF
TRBV9	TRBD2	TRBJ2-1	CASSVKGTSGFSYNEQFF
TRBV18	TRBD1	TRBJ2-7	CASSPGQVSSYEQYF
TRBV5-6	TRBD1	TRBJ1-2	CASSFTTGGNNYGYTF
TRBV18	NA	TRBJ2-7	CASSPIYPQGKLEQYF
TRBV2	NA	TRBJ1-3	CASRVMGGLENTIYF
TRBV5-1	TRBD1	TRBJ1-1	CASSLDVGTGDTEAFF
TRBV21-1	NA	TRBJ2-7	CASSKGTEGQIYEQYF
TRBV2	TRBD1	TRBJ2-7	CASSKDRGRTYEQYF
TRBV5-1	NA	TRBJ2-5	CASSPGQEGETQYF